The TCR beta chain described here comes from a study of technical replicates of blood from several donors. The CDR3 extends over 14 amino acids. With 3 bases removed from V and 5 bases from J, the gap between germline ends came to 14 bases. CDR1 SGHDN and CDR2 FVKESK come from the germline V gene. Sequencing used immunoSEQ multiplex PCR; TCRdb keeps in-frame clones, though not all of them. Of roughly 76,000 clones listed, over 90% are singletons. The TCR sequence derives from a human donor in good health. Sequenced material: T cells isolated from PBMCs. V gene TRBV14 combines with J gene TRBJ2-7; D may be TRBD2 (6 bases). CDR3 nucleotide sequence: TGTGCCAGCAGCCAGACGAGCTGGGGGGACGAGCAGTACTTC. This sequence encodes CASSQTSWGDEQYF.